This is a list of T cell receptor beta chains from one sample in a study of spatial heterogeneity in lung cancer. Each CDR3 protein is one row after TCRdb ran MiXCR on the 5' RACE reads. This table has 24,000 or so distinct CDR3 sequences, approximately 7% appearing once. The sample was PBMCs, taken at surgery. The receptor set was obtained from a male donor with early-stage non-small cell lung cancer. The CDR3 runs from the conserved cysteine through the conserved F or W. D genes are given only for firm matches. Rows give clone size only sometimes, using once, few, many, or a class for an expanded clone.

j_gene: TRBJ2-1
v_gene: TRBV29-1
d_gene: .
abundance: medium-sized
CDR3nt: TGCAGCGTGGCGTTAAGGAGCGGCGGCGATGAGCAGTTCTTC
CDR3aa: CSVALRSGGDEQFF

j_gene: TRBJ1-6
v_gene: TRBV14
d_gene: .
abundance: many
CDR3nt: TGTGCCAGCAGCCAAGAACCAGAATCACCCCTCCACTTT
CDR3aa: CASSQEPESPLHF

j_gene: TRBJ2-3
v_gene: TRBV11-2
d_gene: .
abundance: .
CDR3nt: TGTGCCAGCAGCTTTTTCGGATCGACAGATACGCAGTATTTT
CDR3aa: CASSFFGSTDTQYF

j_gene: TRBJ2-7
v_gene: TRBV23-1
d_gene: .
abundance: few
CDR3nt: TGCGCCAGCAGTCAACCAAACGGGGGTACCTACGAGCAGTACTTC
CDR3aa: CASSQPNGGTYEQYF

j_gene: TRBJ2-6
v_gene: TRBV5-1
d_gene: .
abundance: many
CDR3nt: TGCGCCAGCAGCTTGGTCGGGGCTGGGGCCAACGTCCTGACTTTC
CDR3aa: CASSLVGAGANVLTF

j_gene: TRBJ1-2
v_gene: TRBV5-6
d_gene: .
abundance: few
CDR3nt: TGTGCCAGCAGAATCGAAGACTATGGCTACACCTTC
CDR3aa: CASRIEDYGYTF

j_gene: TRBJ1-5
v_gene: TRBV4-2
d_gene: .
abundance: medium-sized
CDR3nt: TGTGCCAGCAGCCAAGAAGACGGGGGCTACAATCAGCCCCAGCATTTT
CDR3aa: CASSQEDGGYNQPQHF

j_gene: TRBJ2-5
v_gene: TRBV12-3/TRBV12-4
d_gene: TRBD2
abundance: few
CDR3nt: TGTGCCAGCAGTTTTTTGACTAGCCCAGAGACCCAGTACTTC
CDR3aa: CASSFLTSPETQYF

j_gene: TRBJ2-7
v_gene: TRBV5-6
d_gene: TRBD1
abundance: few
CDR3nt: TGTGCCAGCAGCTCGACAGGGCTTTCAAGGTTTGACGAGCAGTACTTC
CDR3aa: CASSSTGLSRFDEQYF

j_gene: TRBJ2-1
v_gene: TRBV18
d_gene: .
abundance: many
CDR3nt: TGTGCCAGCTCACCGGCGGTGGGCTACAATGAGCAGTTCTTC
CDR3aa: CASSPAVGYNEQFF

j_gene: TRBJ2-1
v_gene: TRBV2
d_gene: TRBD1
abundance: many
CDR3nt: TGTGCCAGCAGTGAGAGGACAGGGGACTACAATGAGCAGTTCTTC
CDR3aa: CASSERTGDYNEQFF

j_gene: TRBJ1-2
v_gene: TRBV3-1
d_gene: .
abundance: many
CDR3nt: TGTGCCAGCAGCCAGTATGGACCGGCGAACTATGGCTACACCTTC
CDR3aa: CASSQYGPANYGYTF